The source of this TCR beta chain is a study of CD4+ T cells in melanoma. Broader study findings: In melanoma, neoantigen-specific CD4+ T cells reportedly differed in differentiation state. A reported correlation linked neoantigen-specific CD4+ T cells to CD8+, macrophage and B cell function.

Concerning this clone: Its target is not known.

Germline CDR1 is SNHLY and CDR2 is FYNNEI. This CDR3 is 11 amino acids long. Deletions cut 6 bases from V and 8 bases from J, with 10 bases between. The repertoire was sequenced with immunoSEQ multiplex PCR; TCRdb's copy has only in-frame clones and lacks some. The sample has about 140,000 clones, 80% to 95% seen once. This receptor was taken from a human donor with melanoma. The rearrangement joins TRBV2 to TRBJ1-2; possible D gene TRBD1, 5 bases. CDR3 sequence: CASRGVLGYTF. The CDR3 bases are TGTGCCAGCAGGGGGGTTCTGGGCTACACCTTC.